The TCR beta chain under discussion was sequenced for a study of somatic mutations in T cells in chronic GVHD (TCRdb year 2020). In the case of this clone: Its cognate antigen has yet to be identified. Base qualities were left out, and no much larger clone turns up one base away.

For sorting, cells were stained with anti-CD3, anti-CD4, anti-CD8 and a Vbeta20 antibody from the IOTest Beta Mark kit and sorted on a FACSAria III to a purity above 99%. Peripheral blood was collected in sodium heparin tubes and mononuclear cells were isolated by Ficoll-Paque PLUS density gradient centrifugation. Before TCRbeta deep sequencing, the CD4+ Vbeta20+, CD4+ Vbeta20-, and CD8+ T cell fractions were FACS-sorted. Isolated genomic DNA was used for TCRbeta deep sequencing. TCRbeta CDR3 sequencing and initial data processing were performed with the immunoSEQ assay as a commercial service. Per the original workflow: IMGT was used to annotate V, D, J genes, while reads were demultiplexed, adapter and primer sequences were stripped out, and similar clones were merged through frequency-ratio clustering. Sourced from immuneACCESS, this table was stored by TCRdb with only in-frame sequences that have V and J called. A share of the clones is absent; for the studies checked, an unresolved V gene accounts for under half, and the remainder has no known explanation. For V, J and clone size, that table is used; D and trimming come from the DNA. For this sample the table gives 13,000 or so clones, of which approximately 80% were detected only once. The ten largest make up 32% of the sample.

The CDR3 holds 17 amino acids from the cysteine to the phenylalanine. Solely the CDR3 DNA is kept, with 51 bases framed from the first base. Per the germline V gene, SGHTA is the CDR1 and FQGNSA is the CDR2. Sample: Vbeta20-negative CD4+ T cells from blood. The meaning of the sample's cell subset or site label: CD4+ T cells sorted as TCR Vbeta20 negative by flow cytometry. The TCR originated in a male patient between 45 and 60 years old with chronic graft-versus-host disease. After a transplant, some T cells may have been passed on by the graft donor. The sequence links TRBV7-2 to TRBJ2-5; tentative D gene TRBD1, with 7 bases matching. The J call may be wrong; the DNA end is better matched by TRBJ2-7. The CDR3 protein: CASSLGGRGANFYEQYF. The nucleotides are TGTGCCAGCAGCTTAGGTGGCAGGGGGGCGAATTTCTACGAGCAGTACTTC.